The clone carrying this T cell receptor beta chain was detected many times. Its antigen is undetermined. With 1 base removed from V and 12 bases from J, the gap between germline ends came to 18 bases. The CDR3 loop spans 14 amino acids. CDR1 and CDR2 from the germline V gene are LGHDT and YNNKEL (reference sequence). This sample stems from a study of CD8 T cells in ankylosing spondylitis. Study-level points and caveats: Relatively scarce in peripheral blood, disease-linked clones were CD8+. Significant enrichment of disease-linked clones was reported in matched ankylosing spondylitis synovial fluid. Blood of patients with ankylosing spondylitis appeared to be characterized by a TCR beta motif of several highly homologous variants. Some motif variants were previously reported in reactive arthritis synovial fluid and blood.

Scientists made TCR beta libraries using quantitative 5'-RACE with molecular barcodes. TCRdb analysed the 5' RACE reads with MiXCR anew, one entry per CDR3 protein. The sample lists hundreds of thousands of distinct CDR3 sequences; roughly 12% were seen once. The sequence came from a male donor with ankylosing spondylitis. The sequenced sample consisted of blood, either unsorted or a sorted T cell fraction (not recorded which). The V and J genes are TRBV3-1 and TRBJ1-1; D is perhaps TRBD1 (6 bases). The CDR3 DNA reads TGTGCCAGCAGCCAAGCCCCGGGACAAGGTATGACTTTCTTT. Residues: CASSQAPGQGMTFF.